These 22 T cell receptor beta chains came from one sample sequenced in a study of T cells after yellow fever vaccination. TCRdb reprocessed the 5' RACE reads via MiXCR and lists one record per CDR3 protein. The sample has fewer than 350,000 distinct CDR3 sequences; around 3.6% are singletons. Specimen: PBMCs, collected on the day of the yellow fever booster vaccination. The receptor source for this set is a man between 18 and 29 years old who received the YFV17D yellow fever vaccine.

The chain couples TRBV7-2 to TRBJ2-7, with 11 nucleotides matching TRBD2. CDR3 length equals 14 residues. Unmatched junction bases numbered 7, after V lost 5 bases and J lost 7 bases. Germline lookup yields CDR1 SGHTA and CDR2 FQGNSA. CDR3 region: CASSHSGGAGEQYF. The CDR3 DNA follows: TGTGCCAGCAGCCATAGCGGGGGGGCAGGGGAGCAGTACTTC.

V and J are TRBV3-1 and TRBJ2-2; TRBD1 is a possible D gene (6 bases). Germline V lookup: CDR1 LGHDT, CDR2 YNNKEL (reference sequence). Trimming stripped 4 bases from V and 6 bases from J, with 9 bases between. This CDR3 has 13 amino acids. The CDR3 coding sequence is TGTGCCAGCAGCCTTACAGGGTCCGGGGAGCTGTTTTTT. It encodes CASSLTGSGELFF.

This clonotype was counted only a few times. This sequence joins TRBV6-5 and TRBJ2-2; D ambiguous. CDR1 is MNHEY and CDR2 is SVGAGI in the germline V gene. The CDR3 sequence is 13 residues long. Trimming left V 6 bases short and J 5 bases short, with 10 bases between. DNA of the CDR3: TGTGCCAGCAGCCGTACCAGAACCGGGGAGCTGTTTTTT. Protein: CASSRTRTGELFF.

This clonotype came up many times. The chain joins TRBV5-4 to TRBJ1-2; no reliable D call. Trimming cost V 0 bases and J 5 bases, with 11 bases left between them. The germline V gene has CDR1 SGHNT and CDR2 YYREEE (reference sequence). This CDR3 comprises 14 residues. The CDR3 DNA sequence: TGTGCCAGCAGCTTGGCAGAAGGTCGGTATGGCTACACCTTC. Its translation is CASSLAEGRYGYTF.

The sample holds a few counts of this clonotype. This chain connects TRBV14 to TRBJ1-2; TRBD1 might be the D (5 bases). The length of the CDR3 is 13 residues. Germline-derived CDR1 and CDR2 are SGHDN and FVKESK. V gave up 4 bases and J gave up 12 bases, with 18 bases separating them. DNA of the CDR3: TGTGCCAGCAGCCTCGGACATAATAGGCTGGACACCTTC. This encodes CASSLGHNRLDTF.

This clonotype was detected ten times or more. The V call is TRBV5-1, the J call TRBJ1-2, with a weak D call TRBD1 (5 bases). CDR3 size: 15 residues. The ends were cut back, 4 bases at V and 5 bases at J, with 18 bases in the middle. Germline CDR1 and CDR2: SGHRS and YFSETQ. The CDR3 region is CASSLGDGARYGYTF. The CDR3 nucleotides are TGCGCCAGCAGCCTAGGGGACGGCGCCAGGTATGGCTACACCTTC.

This clonotype has ten or more counts. The rearrangement uses TRBV7-8 and TRBJ2-5, with D perhaps TRBD1 or TRBD2 (5 bases each). In germline, CDR1 is SGHVS, CDR2 FQNEAQ. CDR3 length equals 14 residues. Trimming shortened V by 5 bases and J by 4 bases, and 14 bases separated the two germline ends. CDR3 region: CASSPQGVLETQYF. The CDR3 DNA follows: TGTGCCAGCAGCCCCCAGGGAGTTCTAGAGACCCAGTACTTC.

V usage is TRBV7-9 and J usage is TRBJ1-2, with D perhaps TRBD1 (6 bases). Germline V gene sequence: CDR1 SEHNR, CDR2 FQNEAQ (reference sequence). This CDR3 contains 14 residues. Trimming stripped 5 bases from V and 2 bases from J, with 12 bases between. DNA of the CDR3: TGTGCCAGCAGCACGGGGGGGCGAAACTATGGCTACACCTTC. It specifies CASSTGGRNYGYTF.

This clonotype was counted at least ten times. The rearrangement links TRBV5-1 to TRBJ2-1, with TRBD1 identical over 7 bases. The CDR3 is 16 amino acids. Trimming at V came to 4 bases and at J to 0 bases, leaving 7 bases not matched to a gene. Germline CDR1 reads SGHRS; CDR2 reads YFSETQ. The DNA for the CDR3 is TGCGCCAGCAGCCCGAGGGACAGCGGCTCCTACAATGAGCAGTTCTTC. It yields the protein CASSPRDSGSYNEQFF.

This clonotype was detected ten times or more. This chain connects TRBV5-1 to TRBJ2-1; D tentatively reads TRBD1 or TRBD2 (7 bases each). Per the germline V gene, CDR1 is SGHRS and CDR2 is YFSETQ. The CDR3 totals 16 residues. The V gene lost 2 bases and the J gene lost 8 bases, with 20 bases spanning the gap. DNA for the CDR3: TGCGCCAGCAGCTTCTCACAGGGGAGGGGTAGGGATGAGCAGTTCTTC. This encodes CASSFSQGRGRDEQFF.

This clonotype was picked up a small number of times. The rearrangement uses TRBV19 and TRBJ2-4, with 10 positions matching TRBD2. J was trimmed by 0 bases and V by 8 bases; bases with no gene match: 7. Germline CDR1 and CDR2: LNHDA and SQIVND (reference sequence). This CDR3 is built from 16 residues. CDR3 nucleotides: TGTGCCAGTCATCCGACTAGCGGGTTAGCCAAAAACATTCAGTACTTC. Its translation is CASHPTSGLAKNIQYF.

This clonotype showed up many times. The V and J genes are TRBV7-3 and TRBJ1-1; D is ambiguous. V was pared by 4 bases and J by 4 bases, with 10 bases between. Germline V CDR1 and CDR2: SGHTA, FQGTGA. This CDR3 comprises 13 residues. CDR3 sequence: CASSSYMVTEAFF. CDR3 DNA: TGTGCCAGCAGCTCCTATATGGTCACTGAAGCTTTCTTT.

This rearrangement joins TRBV27 to TRBJ2-1; D gene unclear. Germline loops: CDR1 MNHEY, CDR2 SMNVEV (reference sequence). V dropped 8 bases and J dropped 0 bases, with 14 bases sitting between them. The CDR3 is 15 amino acids. Here the CDR3 DNA reads TGTGCCAGCGCTACGGGTTCGAGCTCCTACAATGAGCAGTTCTTC. Protein sequence: CASATGSSSYNEQFF.

This clonotype was seen only a few times. The chain links TRBV7-2 to TRBJ1-1; D remains ambiguous. V lost 2 bases and J lost 1, with 8 bases in between. The CDR3 contains 14 residues. CDR1 is SGHTA, CDR2 FQGNSA, per germline. As DNA, the CDR3 is TGTGCCAGCAGCTTAACTTTGGGGAACACTGAAGCTTTCTTT. Its protein product is CASSLTLGNTEAFF.

This clonotype occurred many times. V is TRBV4-3 and J is TRBJ1-1; 12 positions agree with TRBD1. Germline V CDR1 and CDR2: LGHNA, YSLEER. Trimming took 4 bases from V and 0 from J; bases not matched to a gene: 15. CDR3 length equals 20 residues. CDR3 amino acids: CASSPRPRDRGPLLNTEAFF. CDR3 nucleotides: TGCGCCAGCAGCCCCCGACCCCGGGACAGGGGGCCATTATTGAACACTGAAGCTTTCTTT.

The table lists this clonotype with many counts. The rearrangement uses TRBV7-2 and TRBJ2-7; D not certain. The ends were cut back, 1 base at V and 0 bases at J, with 10 bases in the middle. Per the germline V gene, CDR1 is SGHTA and CDR2 is FQGNSA. The CDR3 has 15 residues. CDR3 region: CASSLVVASSYEQYF. The DNA for the CDR3 is TGTGCCAGCAGCTTAGTTGTGGCGAGCTCCTACGAGCAGTACTTC.

The V gene is TRBV15, the J gene TRBJ2-3, with TRBD2 matching over 7 bases. Germline lookup yields CDR1 LNHNV and CDR2 YYDKDF (reference sequence). The CDR3 loop spans 18 amino acids. V trimming: 0 bases; J trimming: 4 bases; junction bases outside the gene matches: 13. CDR3 protein: CATSRDLFRAGVADTQYF. Here the CDR3 DNA reads TGTGCCACCAGCAGAGATCTCTTTCGGGCGGGGGTGGCAGATACGCAGTATTTT.

Many counts were recorded for this clonotype. The chain combines TRBV5-6 with TRBJ1-1; D unresolved. V dropped 0 bases and J dropped 4 bases, with 10 bases sitting between them. The CDR3 sequence is 14 residues long. CDR1 and CDR2 (germline): SGHDT, YYEEEE. The CDR3, as DNA: TGTGCCAGCAGCTTGGTTCCCACGGGCACTGAAGCTTTCTTT. The encoded protein is CASSLVPTGTEAFF.

Only a few counts were recorded for this clonotype. The chain employs TRBV30 and TRBJ2-6; no clear D gene. V lost 1 base and J lost 0, with 7 bases in between. CDR1 is GTSNPN and CDR2 is SVGIG in the germline V gene (reference sequence). The CDR3 totals 15 residues. The CDR3 DNA reads as TGTGCCTGGAGTGGGGGTCGCTCTGGGGCCAACGTCCTGACTTTC. Translated, it gives CAWSGGRSGANVLTF.

Only a few counts were recorded for this clonotype. The chain couples TRBV7-9 to TRBJ2-7; 7 bases agree with TRBD1. The germline V gene encodes CDR1 SEHNR and CDR2 FQNEAQ (reference sequence). The junction had 5 bases not matched to a gene; V was cut back by 5 bases and J by 4 bases. The CDR3 loop spans 13 amino acids. The CDR3 loop reads CASSHRGSYEQYV. In nucleotides, the CDR3 is TGTGCCAGCAGCCACAGGGGAAGTTACGAGCAGTACGTC.

At least ten counts were recorded for this clonotype. As DNA, the CDR3 is TGTGCCAGCAGCGCGGGACGGAGTAATCAGCCCCAGCATTTT. It is translated as CASSAGRSNQPQHF. The chain employs TRBV9 and TRBJ1-5; a weak D match, TRBD1 (5 bases). V was pared by 3 bases and J by 4 bases, with 11 bases between. The germline gives CDR1 SGDLS, CDR2 YYNGEE. The CDR3 spans 14 residues.

This clonotype was detected a few times. V is TRBV20-1 and J is TRBJ2-1; TRBD1 matches at 9 bases. The CDR3 spans 16 residues. Losses at the gene ends were 0 bases for V and 4 bases for J; bases not matched to a gene: 7. Germline V gene sequence: CDR1 DFQATT, CDR2 SNEGSKA (reference sequence). CDR3 bases: TGCAGTGCTAGAGATATTAGTGGACAGGGGTACAATGAGCAGTTCTTC. It specifies CSARDISGQGYNEQFF.